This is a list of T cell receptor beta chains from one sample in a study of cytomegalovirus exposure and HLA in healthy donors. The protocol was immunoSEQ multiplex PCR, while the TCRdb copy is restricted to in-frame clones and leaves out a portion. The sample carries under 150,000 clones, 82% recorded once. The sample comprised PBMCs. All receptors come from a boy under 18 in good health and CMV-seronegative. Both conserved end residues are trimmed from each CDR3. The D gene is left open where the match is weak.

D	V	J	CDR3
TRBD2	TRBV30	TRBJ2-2	AWSVEVAGVIGELF
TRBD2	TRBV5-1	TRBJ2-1	ASSLAGAAYNEQF
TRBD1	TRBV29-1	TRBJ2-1	SGGTGGNNEQF
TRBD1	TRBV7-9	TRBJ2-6	ASSRLGDRVFSGANVLT
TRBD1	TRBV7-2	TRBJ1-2	ASSPGTGVGGYT
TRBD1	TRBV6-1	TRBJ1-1	ASSRGQGITEAF
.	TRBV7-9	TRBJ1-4	ASSLRGGEDEKLF
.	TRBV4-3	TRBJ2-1	ASSQDVSDGPREYEQF
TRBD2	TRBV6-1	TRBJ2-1	ASSEAYAGGPRNEQF
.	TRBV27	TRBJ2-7	ATKGMAAGGYEQY
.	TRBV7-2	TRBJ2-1	ASSLARASREQF
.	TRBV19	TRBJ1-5	ASSMTPGALNQPQH
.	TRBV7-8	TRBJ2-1	ASSLIATGEQF
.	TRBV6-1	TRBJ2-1	ASSTGNNEQF
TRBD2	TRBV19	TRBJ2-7	ASRLAGTNEQY
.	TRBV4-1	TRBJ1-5	ASSQVGGPQPQH
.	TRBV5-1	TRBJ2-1	ASSTEWSGRVLNEQF
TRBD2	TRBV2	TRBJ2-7	ASNGLAGGTYEQY
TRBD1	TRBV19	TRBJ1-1	ASSNRGTTEAF
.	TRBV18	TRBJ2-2	ASSPNGIDTGELF
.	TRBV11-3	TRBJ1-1	ASSQGHLNTEAF
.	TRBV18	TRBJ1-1	ASSPGRNTEAF
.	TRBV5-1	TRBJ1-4	ASSLGGANEKLF
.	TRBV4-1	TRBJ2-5	ASSQEGLAETQY
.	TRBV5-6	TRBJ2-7	ASSLTAYEQY
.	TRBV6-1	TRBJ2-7	ASSEAPRRGTDEQY
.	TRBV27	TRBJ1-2	ASSLSANYGYT
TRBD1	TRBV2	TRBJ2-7	ASREGTGSSYEQY
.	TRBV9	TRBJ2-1	ASSYSTGTGNEQF
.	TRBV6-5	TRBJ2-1	ASSYPPGVEQF
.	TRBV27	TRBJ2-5	ASSLGSSQETQY
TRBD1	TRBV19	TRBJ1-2	ASSLQGNYGYT
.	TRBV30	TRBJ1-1	AWSVVSTEAF
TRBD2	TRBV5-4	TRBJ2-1	ASSTTSGRAYNEQF
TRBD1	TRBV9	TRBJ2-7	ASSPGGLDEQY
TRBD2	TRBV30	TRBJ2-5	AWSEGLGRQY
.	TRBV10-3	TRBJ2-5	AISGGQQETQY
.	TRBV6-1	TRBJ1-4	AISMDGSGGKLF
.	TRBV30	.	AWRHGRSLDEQY
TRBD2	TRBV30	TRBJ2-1	AWSVPLASGRAEQF
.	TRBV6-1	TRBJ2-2	AGGGKNTGELF
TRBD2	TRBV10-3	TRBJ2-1	AISEFGPSGDNEQF
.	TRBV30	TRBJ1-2	AWSVLGTPYAYGYT
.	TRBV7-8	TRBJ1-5	ASSLLSGGQPQH
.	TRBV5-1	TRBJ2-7	ASSALPDFGEQY
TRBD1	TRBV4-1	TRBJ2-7	ASSQVGGQGGPYEQY
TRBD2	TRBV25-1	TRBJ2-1	ASSPGLEDDSEQF
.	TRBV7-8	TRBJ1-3	ASSLGGRVLY
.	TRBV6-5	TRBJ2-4	ASRSPGGLNIQY
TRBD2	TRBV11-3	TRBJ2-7	ASSLSGTYEQY
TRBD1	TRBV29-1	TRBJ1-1	SAEGQGGLNTEAF
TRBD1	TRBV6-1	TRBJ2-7	ASDFGTASYEQY
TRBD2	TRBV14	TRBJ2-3	ASSQYSGRTDTQY
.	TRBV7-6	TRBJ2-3	ASSLAGGTDTQY
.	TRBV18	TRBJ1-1	ASSLGNLNTEAF
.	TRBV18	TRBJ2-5	ASRENRGGETQY